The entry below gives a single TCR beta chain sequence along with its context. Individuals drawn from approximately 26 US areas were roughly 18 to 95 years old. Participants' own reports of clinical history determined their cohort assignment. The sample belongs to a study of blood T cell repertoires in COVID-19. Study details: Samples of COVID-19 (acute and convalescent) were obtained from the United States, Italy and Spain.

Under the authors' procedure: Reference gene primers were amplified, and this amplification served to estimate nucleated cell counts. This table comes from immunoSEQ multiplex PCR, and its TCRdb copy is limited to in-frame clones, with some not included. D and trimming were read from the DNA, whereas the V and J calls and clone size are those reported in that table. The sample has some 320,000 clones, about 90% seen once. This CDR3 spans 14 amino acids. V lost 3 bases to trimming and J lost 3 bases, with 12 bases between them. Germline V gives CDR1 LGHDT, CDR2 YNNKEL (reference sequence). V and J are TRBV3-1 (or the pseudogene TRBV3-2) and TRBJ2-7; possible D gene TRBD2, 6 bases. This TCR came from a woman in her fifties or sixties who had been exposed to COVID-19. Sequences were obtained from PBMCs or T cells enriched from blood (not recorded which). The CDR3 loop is CASSQGGRVYEQYF. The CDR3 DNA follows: TGTGCCAGCAGCCAGGGGGGACGGGTCTACGAGCAGTACTTC.